The 9 T cell receptor beta chains reported below all come from one sample, sequenced in a study of cytomegalovirus exposure and HLA in healthy donors (dated by TCRdb to the late 2010s). Library generation was performed with the immunoSEQ multiplex PCR assay. For the multiplex PCR, a mixture combining 60 forward primers for TCR Vbeta segments and 13 reverse primers for TCR Jbeta segments was used. This immuneACCESS table, as held by TCRdb, lists in-frame sequences with V and J called but not all clones. Of the missing ones, under half trace to an unresolved V gene in checked studies; the others have no known cause. The sample table holds around 50,000 clones. About 6% of the sample is in the top ten clones. The sequenced material came from PBMCs. All receptors derive from a male donor in good health and CMV-seropositive.

The chain is built from TRBV4-3 and TRBJ1-3; D is possibly TRBD1 (5 bases). Germline CDR1 LGHNA, CDR2 YSLEER. V lost 2 bases, J lost 4 bases, and 9 bases lay in between. The CDR3 sequence is 14 residues long. CDR3 loop: CASSQKGAGNTIYF. The DNA for the CDR3 is TGCGCCAGCAGCCAAAAAGGGGCAGGAAACACCATATATTTT.

The DNA for the CDR3 is TGTGCCTGGGACAGGAGCCAAAACACTGAAGCTTTCTTT. This gives the protein CAWDRSQNTEAFF. V gene TRBV30 combines with J gene TRBJ1-1, with D possibly TRBD1 on 6 matching bases. Germline lookup yields CDR1 GTSNPN and CDR2 SVGIG (reference sequence). Trimming cost V 5 bases and J 2 bases, with 12 bases left between them. This CDR3 has 13 residues.

The rearrangement joins TRBV4-1 to TRBJ2-5, with a possible D match to TRBD2 (6 bases). The J call may be in error: the DNA end matches TRBJ2-7 better. The CDR3 consists of 15 residues. Per germline, CDR1 MGHRA and CDR2 YSYEKL. The CDR3 sequence: CASSHPGTSSYEQYF. In DNA, the CDR3 is TGCGCCAGCAGCCACCCCGGGACTTCTAGCTACGAGCAGTACTTC.

This chain links TRBV7-9 with TRBJ1-6; D is possibly TRBD1 (5 bases). The CDR3 loop spans 15 amino acids. Trimming took 7 bases from V and 6 from J, leaving 16 bases between them. The V gene's germline CDR1 is SEHNR and CDR2 FQNEAQ (reference sequence). CDR3 bases: TGTGCCAGCAAAACGGGGGGTAGGGTTAATTCACCCCTCCACTTT. Its translation: CASKTGGRVNSPLHF.

The chain has TRBV5-1 and TRBJ2-7, with 7 bases fitting TRBD2. The CDR3 spans 13 residues. Per the germline V gene, CDR1 is SGHRS and CDR2 is YFSETQ. Trimming took 0 bases from V and 6 from J; bases not matched to a gene: 3. The CDR3 nucleotides are TGCGCCAGCAGCTTGGTTCCTAGCGGCGAGCAGTACTTC. It codes for CASSLVPSGEQYF.

The chain carries TRBV5-4 and TRBJ1-2; 8 nucleotides match TRBD1. V trimming: 4 bases; J trimming: 6 bases; junction bases outside the gene matches: 5. The CDR3 spans 13 residues. Germline V CDR1 and CDR2: SGHNT, YYREEE (reference sequence). The CDR3 loop is CASSPDREDGYTF. CDR3 nucleotide sequence: TGTGCCAGCAGCCCGGACAGGGAGGATGGCTACACCTTC.

The rearrangement links TRBV11-1 to TRBJ2-3; no clear D gene. Germline V gene data show CDR1 as SGHAT and CDR2 as FQDESV (reference sequence). This CDR3 comprises 12 residues. Between the trimmed V and J ends, which lost 1 base and 6 bases, there was a span of 5 bases. The CDR3 region has the DNA TGTGCCAGCAGCTTAGGGGCTGATACGCAGTATTTT. Amino acid sequence: CASSLGADTQYF.

The chain carries TRBV6-5 and TRBJ2-2, with D maybe TRBD1 (6 bases). The CDR3 covers 14 residues. V was clipped by 4 bases and J by 7 bases, with 13 bases between them. Looked up from germline, CDR1 is MNHEY and CDR2 is SVGAGI. The CDR3 is CASSLTQGIGELFF. DNA of the CDR3: TGTGCCAGCAGTTTAACTCAGGGGATCGGGGAGCTGTTTTTT.

The chain links TRBV4-2 to TRBJ2-7; the match to TRBD2 covers 12 bases. The CDR3 is 16 residues long. The V gene's germline CDR1 is LGHNA and CDR2 YNFKEQ. Germline trimming cut 0 bases from V and 3 bases from J; bases unmatched to any gene: 3. The CDR3 reads CASSQETSGGYYEQYF. The CDR3 DNA reads TGTGCCAGCAGCCAAGAGACTAGCGGGGGATACTACGAGCAGTACTTC.